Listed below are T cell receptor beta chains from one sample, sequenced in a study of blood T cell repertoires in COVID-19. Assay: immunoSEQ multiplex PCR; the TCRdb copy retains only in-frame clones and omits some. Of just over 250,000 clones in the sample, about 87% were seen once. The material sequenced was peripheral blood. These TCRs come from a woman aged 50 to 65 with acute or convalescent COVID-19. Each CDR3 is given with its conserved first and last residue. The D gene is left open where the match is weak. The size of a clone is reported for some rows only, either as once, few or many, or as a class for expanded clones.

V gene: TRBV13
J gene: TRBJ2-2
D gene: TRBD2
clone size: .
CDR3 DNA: TGTGCCAGCAGCTCATTGGGGGGGTTGAACACCGGGGAGCTGTTTTTT
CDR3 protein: CASSSLGGLNTGELFF

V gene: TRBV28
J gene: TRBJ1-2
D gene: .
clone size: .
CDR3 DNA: TGTGCCAGCAGTCTTCAGGGAAGTAATGGCTACACCTTC
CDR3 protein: CASSLQGSNGYTF

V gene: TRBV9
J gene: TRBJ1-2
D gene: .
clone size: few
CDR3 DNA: TGTGCCAGCAGCTTAGTGGGGGGAGGAGGCTACACCTTC
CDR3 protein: CASSLVGGGGYTF

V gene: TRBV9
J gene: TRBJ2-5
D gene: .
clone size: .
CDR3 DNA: TGTGCCAGCAGCGTAGTCGGTCAAGAGACCCAGTACTTC
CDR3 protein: CASSVVGQETQYF

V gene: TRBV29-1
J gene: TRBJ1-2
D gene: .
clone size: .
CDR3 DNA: TGCAGCTCCCCCGGGGAGGGAATCTATGGCTACACCTTC
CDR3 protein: CSSPGEGIYGYTF

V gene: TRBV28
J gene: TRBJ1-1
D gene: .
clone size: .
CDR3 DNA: TGTGCCAGCAGTTTAAGGAGGGAAGCTTTCTTT
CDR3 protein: CASSLRREAFF

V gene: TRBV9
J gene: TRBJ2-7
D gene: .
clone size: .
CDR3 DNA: TGTGCCAGCAGCGTAGGAGTGGTCGCTTTTTCCTACGAGCAGTACTTC
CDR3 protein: CASSVGVVAFSYEQYF

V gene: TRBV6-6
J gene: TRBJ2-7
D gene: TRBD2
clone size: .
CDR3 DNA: TGTGCCAGCAGTTTACCGGGACTAGCGGGTATCGAGCAGTACTTC
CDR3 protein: CASSLPGLAGIEQYF

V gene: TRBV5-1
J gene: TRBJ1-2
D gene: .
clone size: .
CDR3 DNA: TGCGCCAGCAGCGATGTCAGGAAGTCATATGGCTACACCTTC
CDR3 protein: CASSDVRKSYGYTF

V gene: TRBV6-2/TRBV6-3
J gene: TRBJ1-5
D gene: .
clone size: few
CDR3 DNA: TGTGCCAGCAGTTACCTCTTACAGCCCCAGCATTTT
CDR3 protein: CASSYLLQPQHF

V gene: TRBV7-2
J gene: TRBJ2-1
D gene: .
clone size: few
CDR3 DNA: TGTGCCAGCAGCTCCCCCAGACTGGGAGACTCCTACAATGAGCAGTTCTTC
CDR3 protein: CASSSPRLGDSYNEQFF

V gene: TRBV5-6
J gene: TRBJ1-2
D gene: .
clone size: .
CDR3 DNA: TGTGCCAGCAGCACGGGAGAAGGAGATGGCTACACCTTC
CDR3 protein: CASSTGEGDGYTF

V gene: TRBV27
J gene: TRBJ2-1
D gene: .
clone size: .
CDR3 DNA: TGTGCCAGCAGTTTCGGCGGGAACCGCTGGGGGCAGTTCTTC
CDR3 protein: CASSFGGNRWGQFF

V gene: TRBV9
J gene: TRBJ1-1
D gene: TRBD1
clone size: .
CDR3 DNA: TGTGCCAGCAGCCCCAGGGACAGGGGTACGGCTTTCTTT
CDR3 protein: CASSPRDRGTAFF

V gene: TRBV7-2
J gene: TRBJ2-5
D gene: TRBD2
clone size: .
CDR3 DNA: TGTGCCAGCAGCTTTGGACCCCTACTAGCGGGAGGTGAGACCCAGTACTTC
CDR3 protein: CASSFGPLLAGGETQYF

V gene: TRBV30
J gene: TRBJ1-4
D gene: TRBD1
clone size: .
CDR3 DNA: TGTGCCCGGCGCGGGGACACAGGGGTGGGTGAAAAACTGTTTTTT
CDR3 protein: CARRGDTGVGEKLFF

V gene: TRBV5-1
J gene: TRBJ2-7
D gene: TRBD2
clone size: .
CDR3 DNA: TGCGCCAGCAGCTTGGCCGGGGGGGCGACCTACGAGCAGTACTTC
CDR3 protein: CASSLAGGATYEQYF

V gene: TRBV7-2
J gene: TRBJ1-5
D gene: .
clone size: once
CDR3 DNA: TGTGCCAGCAGCTTAGAGGCAGGGTACCAGCCCCAGCATTTT
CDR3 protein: CASSLEAGYQPQHF

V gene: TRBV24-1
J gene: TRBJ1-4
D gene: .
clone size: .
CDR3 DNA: TGTGCCACCAGTGACCAGGGCTATAATGAAAAACTGTTTTTT
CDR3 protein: CATSDQGYNEKLFF

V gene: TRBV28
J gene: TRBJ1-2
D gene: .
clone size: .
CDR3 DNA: TGTGCCAGCAGCCCTAGGTTGATCTATGGCTACACCTTC
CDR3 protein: CASSPRLIYGYTF